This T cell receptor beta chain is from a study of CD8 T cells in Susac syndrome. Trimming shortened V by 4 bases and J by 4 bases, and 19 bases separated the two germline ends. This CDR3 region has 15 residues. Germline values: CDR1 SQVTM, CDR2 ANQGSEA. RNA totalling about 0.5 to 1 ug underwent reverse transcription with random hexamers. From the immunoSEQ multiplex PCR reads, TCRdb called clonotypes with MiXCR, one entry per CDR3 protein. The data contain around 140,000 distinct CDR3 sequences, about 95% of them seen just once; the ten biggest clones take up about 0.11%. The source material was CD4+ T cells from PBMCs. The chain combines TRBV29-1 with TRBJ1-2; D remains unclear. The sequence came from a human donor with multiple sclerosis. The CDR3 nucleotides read TGCAGCGTTGTTCAGCGGTCAGGCGAGGGCTATGGCTACACCTTC. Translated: CSVVQRSGEGYGYTF.